The 8 T cell receptor beta chains reported below all come from one sample, sequenced in a study of CD8+CD57+ T cells in acquired aplastic anemia. All patients picked for sequencing had shown, by flow cytometry, an expansion of CD8+CD57+ cells. The study profiled TCR beta VDJ and CDR3 using genomic DNA as template. TCRdb processed the reads anew with MiXCR; each CDR3 protein has one entry. The sample shows 400,000 to 600,000 distinct CDR3 sequences, more than 25% of them seen only once. Sequenced material: sorted CD4+, CD8+, or CD8+CD57+ T cells (not recorded which) from PBMCs. Receptor source: a human donor with aplastic anemia.

There are many counts of this clonotype. The V call is TRBV29-1, the J call TRBJ1-1; a weak D match, TRBD1 (6 bases). CDR3 size: 12 residues. CDR1 is SQVTM, CDR2 ANQGSEA, per germline. The V and J ends lost 4 bases and 6 bases respectively, with 12 bases between them. CDR3: CSVVLGAAEAFF. In DNA form, the CDR3 reads TGCAGCGTTGTTTTGGGGGCTGCTGAAGCTTTCTTT.

This clonotype was seen at least ten times. The V and J genes are TRBV7-2 and TRBJ2-5; 8 nucleotides agree with TRBD2. CDR3 size: 15 residues. Germline assignment: CDR1 SGHTA and CDR2 FQGNSA. V shed 5 bases, J shed 5 bases, and the junction held 10 bases outside the gene matches. The CDR3 DNA reads TGTGCCAGCAGCAGGTCCGGGGGGGGAGGGGAGACCCAGTACTTC. It yields the protein CASSRSGGGGETQYF.

This clonotype was observed at least ten times. The genes are TRBV20-1 and TRBJ1-3; unclear D gene. Germline CDR1 and CDR2: DFQATT and SNEGSKA (reference sequence). V lost 4 bases and J lost 4, with 11 bases in between. The length of the CDR3 is 13 residues. DNA for the CDR3: TGCAGTGCTATTCGGGGTCCCGGAAACACCATATATTTT. Translating gives CSAIRGPGNTIYF.

This clonotype was detected ten times or more. The chain uses TRBV7-2 and TRBJ2-7, with unresolved D. The CDR3 runs 15 residues. Germline V gives CDR1 SGHTA, CDR2 FQGNSA. With 1 base removed from V and 0 bases from J, the gap between germline ends came to 10 bases. CDR3 sequence reads: CASSLERGLSYEQYF. The CDR3 DNA reads as TGTGCCAGCAGCTTAGAGCGTGGGCTCTCCTACGAGCAGTACTTC.

With regard to this clonotype: The junction shows a germline mismatch at one end, possibly a read error. This chain joins TRBV15 and TRBJ2-3, with D possibly TRBD1 on 5 matching bases. The CDR3 spans 15 residues. Germline V CDR1 and CDR2: LNHNV, YYDKDF (reference sequence). The CDR3 region has the DNA TGTGCCACCAGCGGAGATCCGACAGCTCCAGATACGCAGTATTTT. It yields the protein CATSGDPTAPDTQYF.

Regarding this clonotype: A much bigger clone sits one base away, suggesting this may be a read error. The rearrangement uses TRBV5-1 and TRBJ1-6, with 7 bases that match TRBD1. This CDR3 contains 15 residues. The germline CDR1 and CDR2 sequences are SGHRS and YFSETQ. This CDR3 reads CVSSLGGGENSPLHF. CDR3 sequence (DNA): TGCGTCAGCAGCTTGGGAGGGGGCGAAAATTCACCCCTCCACTTT.

The chain combines TRBV30 with TRBJ2-7, with D perhaps matching TRBD1 (5 bases). V dropped 2 bases and J dropped 4 bases, with 15 bases sitting between them. From germline, CDR1 is GTSNPN and CDR2 SVGIG (reference sequence). The CDR3 runs to 14 residues. CDR3 residues: CAWSIKGHEYEQYF. The CDR3 bases are TGTGCCTGGAGTATAAAGGGGCATGAGTACGAGCAGTACTTC.

This clonotype has ten or more counts. The chain combines TRBV20-1 with TRBJ1-6; 7 bases align to TRBD1. Trimming cost V 1 base and J 10 bases; bases outside gene matches: 10. The CDR3 is 15 residues long. CDR1 and CDR2 (germline): DFQATT, SNEGSKA (reference sequence). The DNA of the CDR3 is TGCAGTGCTAGAGCAAGAGGGGGCTTCGAATCACCCCTCCACTTT. Protein: CSARARGGFESPLHF.